These 31 T cell receptor beta chains came from one sample sequenced in a study of regulatory T cells in long-lasting Graves disease. Arm-PCR of CDR3 regions and iRepertoire HTBI primers were used to build TCR beta libraries. TCRdb re-analysed the multiplex PCR reads in MiXCR, keeping a single row per CDR3 protein. This sample has roughly 450,000 distinct CDR3 sequences, with 23% found just once. Time point noted: persistent/refractory GD, antithyroid drugs over 5 years with positive TRAb. Preparation of the TCR library used RNA extracted from PBMCs. The sample was peripheral blood mononuclear cells (PBMCs), taken when the disease was refractory, from a patient treated with antithyroid drugs. The receptors come from a female donor with Graves disease.

At least ten counts were recorded for this clonotype. The chain combines TRBV20-1 with TRBJ1-2; D not certain. This CDR3 contains 12 residues. In germline, CDR1 is DFQATT, CDR2 SNEGSKA (reference sequence). The CDR3 sequence: CMLPWGGYGYTF. The CDR3 DNA follows: TGCATGCTGCCATGGGGTGGCTATGGCTACACCTTC.

In this sample, this clonotype turned up many times. The genes are TRBV28 and TRBJ1-1, with D hard to call. V was cut by 6 bases and J by 6 bases, with 8 bases left in between. The CDR3 is 11 amino acids. Germline CDR1 is MDHEN and CDR2 is SYDVKM. The CDR3 DNA reads TGTGCCAGCAGGGTCGGCTCTGAAGCTTTCTTT. Protein: CASRVGSEAFF.

This clonotype was seen a few times. V is TRBV15 and J is TRBJ1-1; D gene unclear. This CDR3 comprises 12 residues. Per the germline V gene, CDR1 is LNHNV and CDR2 is YYDKDF (reference sequence). The ends were cut back, 3 bases at V and 3 bases at J, with 5 bases in the middle. The CDR3 is CATSRRDTEAFF. The CDR3 DNA is TGTGCCACCAGCAGGAGGGACACTGAAGCTTTCTTT.

In this sample, this clonotype turned up many times. The J gene is TRBJ2-5, the V gene TRBV20-1; no firm D call. This CDR3 region has 13 residues. Trimming cost V 3 bases and J 5 bases, with 13 bases left between them. Germline lookup yields CDR1 DFQATT and CDR2 SNEGSKA (reference sequence). DNA for the CDR3: TGCAGTGCTAGTAGGCCCAAAGTGGAGACCCAGTACTTC. It yields the protein CSASRPKVETQYF.

This clonotype was seen only a few times. This chain links TRBV3-1 with TRBJ1-4, with no clear D. The CDR3 is 16 amino acids. CDR1 LGHDT and CDR2 YNNKEL come from the germline V gene (reference sequence). The V end lost 4 bases, the J end lost 5 bases, and 17 bases lay between the germline ends. CDR3 sequence: CASSPSLPQSNEKLFF. Written as DNA, the CDR3 is TGTGCCAGCAGCCCTTCGCTCCCCCAATCCAATGAAAAACTGTTTTTT.

This clonotype appeared a few times. The chain couples TRBV19 to TRBJ1-5; D call uncertain. The length of the CDR3 is 14 residues. V was shortened by 1 base and J by 1 base, with 5 bases between the two germline ends. Germline CDR1 LNHDA, CDR2 SQIVND (reference sequence). CDR3 protein: CASSIVSSNQPQHF. In DNA, the CDR3 is TGTGCCAGTAGTATAGTGAGCAGCAATCAGCCCCAGCATTTT.

About this clonotype itself: The junction departs from the called germline gene at one end, perhaps through a read error. This rearrangement joins TRBV7-8 to TRBJ1-5; 8 bases are shared with TRBD1. The germline V gene encodes CDR1 SGHVS and CDR2 FQNEAQ. The CDR3 contains 16 residues. The chain's CDR3 is CANSLRDRGSNQPQHF. As DNA, the CDR3 is TGTGCCAACAGCTTAAGAGACAGGGGTAGCAATCAGCCCCAGCATTTT.

The table lists this clonotype with many counts. The chain combines TRBV5-6 with TRBJ1-2; D is ambiguous. CDR1 is SGHDT and CDR2 is YYEEEE in the germline V gene. This CDR3 has 13 residues. Trimming stripped 2 bases from V and 4 bases from J, with 9 bases between. The CDR3 protein is CASSFSQTYGYTF. In DNA form, the CDR3 reads TGTGCCAGCAGCTTCAGTCAAACCTATGGCTACACCTTC.

This clonotype was detected a few times. This rearrangement joins TRBV20-1 to TRBJ1-1; D call uncertain. CDR3 length: 14 residues. Trimming stripped 1 base from V and 4 bases from J, with 13 bases between. CDR1 is DFQATT and CDR2 is SNEGSKA in the germline V gene (reference sequence). The CDR3 reads CSARANTAGTEAFF. The CDR3 DNA reads TGCAGTGCTAGAGCTAATACTGCGGGCACTGAAGCTTTCTTT.

The CDR3: CSASGASTGELFF. Written as DNA, the CDR3 is TGCAGTGCCAGTGGGGCCTCCACCGGGGAGCTGTTTTTT. The gene calls are TRBV20-1 and TRBJ2-2; maybe TRBD1 (5 bases). Germline CDR1 and CDR2: DFQATT and SNEGSKA (reference sequence). The CDR3 length is 13 residues. Trimming removed 6 bases at V and 4 bases at J, with 12 bases between.

This clonotype was detected ten times or more. The chain couples TRBV2 to TRBJ1-4; D call uncertain. The CDR3 consists of 15 residues. Germline loops: CDR1 SNHLY, CDR2 FYNNEI. V lost 0 bases to trimming and J lost 5 bases, with 10 bases between them. CDR3 coding DNA: TGTGCCAGCAGTGAAGCCTTTGGTTTCAATGAAAAACTGTTTTTT. This gives the protein CASSEAFGFNEKLFF. The full variable domain, with the rest looked up from reference TRBV2 and TRBJ1-4, is EPEVTQTPSHQVTQMGQEVILRCVPISNHLYFYWYRQILGQKVEFLVSFYNNEISEKSEIFDDQFSVERPDGSNFTLKIRSTKLEDSAMYFCASSEAFGFNEKLFFGSGTQLSVL.

In nucleotides, the CDR3 is TGTGCCAGCAGCCAAGGGGAAGGGGTATACTACGAGCAGTACTTC. It yields the protein CASSQGEGVYYEQYF. The chain couples TRBV14 to TRBJ2-7; D might be TRBD1 (5 bases). Deletions cut 1 base from V and 3 bases from J, with 13 bases between. Germline values: CDR1 SGHDN, CDR2 FVKESK. The CDR3 has 15 residues.

Ten or more counts support this clonotype. V gene TRBV27 combines with J gene TRBJ2-7; D might be TRBD1 (5 bases). This CDR3 has 14 residues. Germline CDR1 and CDR2: MNHEY and SMNVEV (reference sequence). V was pared by 6 bases and J by 1 base, with 13 bases between. The CDR3 here is CASSAQDSSYEQYF. CDR3 in DNA: TGTGCCAGCAGCGCCCAAGACAGTTCCTACGAGCAGTACTTC.

Only a few counts were recorded for this clonotype. The chain uses TRBV29-1 and TRBJ1-4; possible D gene TRBD1, 5 bases. The CDR3 is 14 amino acids. CDR1 is SQVTM, CDR2 ANQGSEA, per germline. The germline V and J ends were trimmed by 2 bases and 10 bases, with 17 bases remaining between them. The CDR3 spells CSVESGQGGGKLFF. The CDR3 DNA sequence: TGCAGCGTTGAATCCGGGCAGGGCGGAGGAAAACTGTTTTTT.

The CDR3 loop reads CSVALRLASEQYF. The CDR3 DNA sequence: TGCAGCGTTGCTCTCCGACTAGCGAGCGAGCAGTACTTC. This chain joins TRBV29-1 and TRBJ2-7, with 8 bases identical to TRBD2. The germline gives CDR1 SQVTM, CDR2 ANQGSEA. Losses at the gene ends were 4 bases for V and 6 bases for J; bases not matched to a gene: 8. This CDR3 spans 13 amino acids.

This clonotype was seen just once. The genes are TRBV5-8 and TRBJ2-1; D gene uncertain. Germline V gene lookup returns CDR1 SGHTS and CDR2 YDEGEE. Trimming stripped 0 bases from V and 2 bases from J, with 15 bases between. This CDR3 comprises 17 residues. The DNA of the CDR3 is TGTGCCAGCAGCTTGGCCGATCACGGAGTACCCTACAATGAGCAGTTCTTC. Translating gives CASSLADHGVPYNEQFF.

This clonotype was found a few times. CDR3: CASSLGGRTDTQYF. CDR3 DNA sequence: TGTGCCAGCAGCTTAGGCGGGAGAACAGATACGCAGTATTTT. The genes are TRBV7-3 and TRBJ2-3; 7 bases are a match to TRBD2. Germline CDR1 SGHTA, CDR2 FQGTGA. With V trimmed by 2 bases and J by 3 bases, 2 bases remained unmatched. CDR3 length: 14 amino acids.

The chain employs TRBV28 and TRBJ1-1; D gene ambiguous. The CDR3 is 15 amino acids. Trimming left V 2 bases short and J 8 bases short, with 18 bases between. The germline V gene has CDR1 MDHEN and CDR2 SYDVKM. CDR3: CASSLTRTVVSEAFF. The CDR3 coding sequence is TGTGCCAGCAGTTTAACCCGTACGGTGGTGTCAGAAGCTTTCTTT.

This clonotype appeared a few times. The V gene is TRBV7-9, the J gene TRBJ1-3, with D hard to call. This CDR3 comprises 16 residues. Per germline, CDR1 SEHNR and CDR2 FQNEAQ (reference sequence). The V end lost 6 bases, the J end lost 9 bases, and 24 bases lay between the germline ends. Here the CDR3 DNA reads TGTGCCAGCAGTGATAATTCCGGGCCCTCCTTTTTCACCATATATTTT. Its protein is CASSDNSGPSFFTIYF.

The gene calls are TRBV19 and TRBJ1-2, with TRBD1 matching over 8 bases. The CDR3 loop spans 13 amino acids. V lost 3 bases to trimming and J lost 4 bases; unmatched junction nucleotides: 1. Germline V gene data show CDR1 as LNHDA and CDR2 as SQIVND (reference sequence). CDR3 protein: CASSITGGYGYTF. The DNA of the CDR3 is TGTGCCAGTAGTATTACAGGGGGCTATGGCTACACCTTC.

The chain employs TRBV20-1 and TRBJ2-3; 8 bases line up with TRBD2. Germline V CDR1 and CDR2: DFQATT, SNEGSKA (reference sequence). The CDR3 extends over 13 amino acids. After removal of 3 bases from V and 5 bases from J, the junction contained 4 bases not matched to a gene. CDR3 in amino acids: CSASGRAGDTQYF. The CDR3 DNA sequence: TGCAGTGCTAGCGGGAGGGCCGGAGATACGCAGTATTTT.

The table lists this clonotype with a few counts. The chain links TRBV7-9 to TRBJ2-7; D gene ambiguous. The length of the CDR3 is 15 residues. The germline V gene has CDR1 SEHNR and CDR2 FQNEAQ (reference sequence). V lost 4 bases and J lost 2, with 15 bases in between. CDR3 amino acids: CASSSAGTVPYEQYF. For the CDR3, the DNA is TGTGCCAGCAGCTCGGCAGGTACTGTCCCCTACGAGCAGTACTTC.

This clonotype was counted ten times or more. The CDR3 DNA reads TGTGCCAGCAGTTTAAGAGTGCCTTCCTACGAGCAGTACTTC. Protein product: CASSLRVPSYEQYF. The chain has TRBV12-3 or TRBV12-4 and TRBJ2-7; D not resolved. V lost 2 bases and J lost 1, with 9 bases in between. The CDR3 has 14 residues.

This clonotype has more than one count but fewer than ten. The genes are TRBV6-2 or TRBV6-3 and TRBJ2-7; no firm D call. The germline V gene has CDR1 MNHEY and CDR2 SVGEGT. There are 13 residues in the CDR3. V was clipped by 4 bases and J by 2 bases, with 9 bases between them. CDR3 sequence: CASSSELAYEQYF. In DNA, the CDR3 is TGTGCCAGCAGTTCCGAACTTGCCTACGAGCAGTACTTC.

This clonotype was recorded a few times. V and J are TRBV7-2 and TRBJ1-6, with TRBD1 matching 9 bases. The CDR3 totals 15 residues. V lost 5 bases, J lost 7 bases, and 6 bases stayed unmatched. In germline, CDR1 is SGHTA, CDR2 FQGNSA. The CDR3 DNA reads TGTGCCAGCAGCCACATTGACAGGGGGAATTCACCCCTCCACTTT. Its translation: CASSHIDRGNSPLHF.

This clonotype was seen only a few times. J is TRBJ1-3 and V is TRBV2; D is possibly TRBD1 (5 bases). This CDR3 comprises 14 residues. In germline, CDR1 is SNHLY, CDR2 FYNNEI. Trimming removed 7 bases from V and 4 bases from J, with 14 bases in between. The CDR3 region is CASKAQGQGNTIYF. The CDR3 DNA reads TGTGCCAGCAAGGCGCAGGGTCAAGGAAACACCATATATTTT.

The chain joins TRBV11-2 to TRBJ2-1; 8 bases are a match to TRBD2. The CDR3 covers 15 residues. In germline, CDR1 is SGHAT, CDR2 FQNNGV. V shed 0 bases and J 3 bases; nucleotides not matched to a gene: 1. CDR3 bases: TGTGCCAGCAGCTTAGAACTAGCGGTCTACAATGAGCAGTTCTTC. The encoded protein is CASSLELAVYNEQFF.

This clonotype was detected many times. The rearrangement joins TRBV7-8 to TRBJ1-1, with no clear D. Per the germline V gene, CDR1 is SGHVS and CDR2 is FQNEAQ. Trimming stripped 4 bases from V and 0 bases from J, with 9 bases between. This CDR3 is 14 amino acids long. DNA for the CDR3: TGTGCCAGCAGCTCAGACCTGGTGAACACTGAAGCTTTCTTT. This translates into CASSSDLVNTEAFF.

This clonotype has more than one count but fewer than ten. The chain combines TRBV19 with TRBJ1-2; D gene unclear. Per germline, CDR1 LNHDA and CDR2 SQIVND (reference sequence). Trimming stripped 3 bases from V and 5 bases from J, with 4 bases between. The CDR3 runs 11 residues. CDR3 sequence (DNA): TGTGCCAGTAGTATCATGTATGGCTACACCTTC. It encodes CASSIMYGYTF.

In its sample, this clonotype was seen a few times. The rearrangement uses TRBV28 and TRBJ2-3, with D unclear. Germline CDR1 and CDR2: MDHEN and SYDVKM. Trimming took 5 bases from V and 0 from J, leaving 15 bases between them. The CDR3 contains 16 residues. The CDR3 loop reads CASSTSIPGSTDTQYF. In DNA, the CDR3 is TGTGCCAGCAGTACCTCAATTCCCGGGAGCACAGATACGCAGTATTTT. Filled out from reference TRBV28 and TRBJ2-3, the complete variable domain reads DVKVTQSSRYLVKRTGEKVFLECVQDMDHENMFWYRQDPGLGLRLIYFSYDVKMKEKGDIPEGYSVSREKKERFSLILESASTNQTSMYLCASSTSIPGSTDTQYFGPGTRLTVL.

This clonotype was counted at least ten times. The chain is built from TRBV28 and TRBJ1-5, with unresolved D. Trimming took off 5 bases at V and 10 bases at J, with 12 bases between the two ends. Germline CDR1 reads MDHEN; CDR2 reads SYDVKM. This CDR3 comprises 12 residues. CDR3 protein: CASSPDHFPQHF. The CDR3, as DNA: TGTGCCAGCAGTCCGGACCATTTCCCCCAGCATTTT.